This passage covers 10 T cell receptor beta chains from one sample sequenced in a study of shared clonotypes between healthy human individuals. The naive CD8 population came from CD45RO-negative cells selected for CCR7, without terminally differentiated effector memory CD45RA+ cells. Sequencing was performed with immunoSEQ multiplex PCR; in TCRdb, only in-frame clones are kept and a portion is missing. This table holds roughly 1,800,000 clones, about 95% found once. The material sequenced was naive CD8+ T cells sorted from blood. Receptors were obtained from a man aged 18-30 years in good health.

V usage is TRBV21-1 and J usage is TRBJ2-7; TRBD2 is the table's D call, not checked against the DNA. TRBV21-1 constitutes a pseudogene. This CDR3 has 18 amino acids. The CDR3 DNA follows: TGTGCCAGCAGCAAACCTCCGGGACTAGCGGGAGGGGCCTACGAGCAGTACTTC. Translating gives CASSKPPGLAGGAYEQYF.

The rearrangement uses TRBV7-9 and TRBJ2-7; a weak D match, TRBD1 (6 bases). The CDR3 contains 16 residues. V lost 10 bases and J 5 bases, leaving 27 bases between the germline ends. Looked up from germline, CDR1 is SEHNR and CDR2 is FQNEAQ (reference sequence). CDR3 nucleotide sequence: TGTGCCAACACCGTCGTGCCCCACAGGGACCCTCACGAGCAGTACTTC. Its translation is CANTVVPHRDPHEQYF.

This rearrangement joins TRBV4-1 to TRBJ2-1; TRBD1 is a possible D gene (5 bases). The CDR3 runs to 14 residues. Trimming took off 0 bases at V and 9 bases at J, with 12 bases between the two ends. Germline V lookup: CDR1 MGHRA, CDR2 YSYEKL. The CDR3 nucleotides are TGCGCCAGCAGCCAAGAAAGGGGCTGGGGTGAGCAGTTCTTC. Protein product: CASSQERGWGEQFF.

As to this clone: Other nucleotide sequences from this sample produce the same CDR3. The CDR3, as DNA: TGTGCCAGCAGCCCCCGGGACAGGGTCTACGAGCAGTACTTC. Its protein is CASSPRDRVYEQYF. The V and J genes are TRBV9 and TRBJ2-7; TRBD1 matches 9 bases. The CDR3 has 14 residues. Germline assignment: CDR1 SGDLS and CDR2 YYNGEE. V was clipped by 4 bases and J by 3 bases; unmatched bases: 5.

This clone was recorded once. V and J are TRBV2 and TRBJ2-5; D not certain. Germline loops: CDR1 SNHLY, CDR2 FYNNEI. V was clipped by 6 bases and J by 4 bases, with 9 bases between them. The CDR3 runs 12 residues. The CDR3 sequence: CASSQPPETQYF. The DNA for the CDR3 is TGTGCCAGCAGCCAACCCCCAGAGACCCAGTACTTC.

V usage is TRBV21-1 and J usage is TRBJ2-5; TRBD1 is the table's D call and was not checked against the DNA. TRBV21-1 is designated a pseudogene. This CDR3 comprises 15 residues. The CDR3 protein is CASSLPGQPQETQYF. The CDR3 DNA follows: TGTGCCAGCAGCTTGCCGGGACAGCCTCAAGAGACCCAGTACTTC.

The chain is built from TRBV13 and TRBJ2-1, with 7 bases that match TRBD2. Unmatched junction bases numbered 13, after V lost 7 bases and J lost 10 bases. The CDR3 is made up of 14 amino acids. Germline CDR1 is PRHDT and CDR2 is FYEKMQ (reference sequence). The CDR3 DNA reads TGTGCCAGCACCAGACTAGCCCCATCAGAGGAGCAGTTCTTC. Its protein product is CASTRLAPSEEQFF. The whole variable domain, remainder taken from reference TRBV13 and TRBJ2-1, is AAGVIQSPRHLIKEKRETATLKCYPIPRHDTVYWYQQGPGQDPQFLISFYEKMQSDKGSIPDRFSAQQFSDYHSELNMSSLELGDSALYFCASTRLAPSEEQFFGPGTRLTVL.

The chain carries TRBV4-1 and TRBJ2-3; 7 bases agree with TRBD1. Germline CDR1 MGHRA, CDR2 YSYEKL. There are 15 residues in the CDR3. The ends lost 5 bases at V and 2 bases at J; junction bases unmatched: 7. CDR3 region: CASSMTGLNTDTQYF. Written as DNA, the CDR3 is TGCGCCAGCAGCATGACAGGGTTAAACACAGATACGCAGTATTTT.

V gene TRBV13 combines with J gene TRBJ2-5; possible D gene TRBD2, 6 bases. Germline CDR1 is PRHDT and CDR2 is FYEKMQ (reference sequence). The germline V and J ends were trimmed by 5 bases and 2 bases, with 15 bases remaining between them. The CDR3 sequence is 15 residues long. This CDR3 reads CASSLREGGQETQYF. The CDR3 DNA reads TGTGCCAGCAGCCTCAGGGAAGGAGGGCAAGAGACCCAGTACTTC. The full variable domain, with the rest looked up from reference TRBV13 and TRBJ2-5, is AAGVIQSPRHLIKEKRETATLKCYPIPRHDTVYWYQQGPGQDPQFLISFYEKMQSDKGSIPDRFSAQQFSDYHSELNMSSLELGDSALYFCASSLREGGQETQYFGPGTRLLVL.

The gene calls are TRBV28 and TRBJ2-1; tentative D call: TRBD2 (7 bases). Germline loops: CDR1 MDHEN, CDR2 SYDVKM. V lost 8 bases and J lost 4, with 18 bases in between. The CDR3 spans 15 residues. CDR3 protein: CASFPAGAGYNEQFF. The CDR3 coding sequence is TGTGCCAGCTTCCCGGCGGGGGCTGGGTACAATGAGCAGTTCTTC.